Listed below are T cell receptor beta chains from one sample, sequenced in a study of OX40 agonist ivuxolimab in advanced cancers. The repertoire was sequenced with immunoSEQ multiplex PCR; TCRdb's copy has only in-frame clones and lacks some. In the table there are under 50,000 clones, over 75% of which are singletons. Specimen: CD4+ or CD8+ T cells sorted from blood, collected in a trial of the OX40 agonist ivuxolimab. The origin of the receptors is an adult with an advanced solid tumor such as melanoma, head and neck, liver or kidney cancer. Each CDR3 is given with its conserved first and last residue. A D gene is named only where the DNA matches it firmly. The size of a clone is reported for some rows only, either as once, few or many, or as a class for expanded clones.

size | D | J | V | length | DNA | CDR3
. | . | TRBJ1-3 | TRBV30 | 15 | TGTGCCTGGAGCCCCGTCTTCGGGACTGGAAACACCATATATTTT | CAWSPVFGTGNTIYF
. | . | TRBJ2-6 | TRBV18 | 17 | TGTGCCAGCTCATACCAGGGGCCGAGCTCTGGGGCCAACGTCCTGACTTTC | CASSYQGPSSGANVLTF
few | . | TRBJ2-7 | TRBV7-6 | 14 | TGTGCCAGCAGCTTAGGTCAGGGGGGTTACGAGCAGTACTTC | CASSLGQGGYEQYF
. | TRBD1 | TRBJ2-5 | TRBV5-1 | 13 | TGCGCCAGCAGCCCCGGACAGGGGGAGACCCAGTACTTC | CASSPGQGETQYF
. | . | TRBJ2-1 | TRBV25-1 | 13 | TGTGCCAGCAGTGAACCGGGACGCACTGAGCAGTTCTTC | CASSEPGRTEQFF
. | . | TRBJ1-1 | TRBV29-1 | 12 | TGCAGCGTTGTGTCTGGGAACACTGAAGCTTTCTTT | CSVVSGNTEAFF
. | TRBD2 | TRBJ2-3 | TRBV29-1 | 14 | TGCAGCGTCGAAGGGCGGGAGGTCTCAGATACGCAGTATTTT | CSVEGREVSDTQYF
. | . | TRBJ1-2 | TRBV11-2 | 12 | TGTGCCAGCAGCACCGACACCTATGGCTACACCTTC | CASSTDTYGYTF
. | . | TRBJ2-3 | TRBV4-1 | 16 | TGTGCCAGCAGCCCCGGGCAGGTGGGAGCGACAGATACGCAGTATTTT | CASSPGQVGATDTQYF
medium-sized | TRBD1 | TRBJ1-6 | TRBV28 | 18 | TGTGCCAGCAGTTTAACCTGGACAGGGATCCCCTATAATTCACCCCTCCACTTT | CASSLTWTGIPYNSPLHF
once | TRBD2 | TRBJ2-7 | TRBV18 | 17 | TGTGCCAGCTCACCACCGGGACTAGCGGGAGCATCGGGGGAGCAGTACTTC | CASSPPGLAGASGEQYF
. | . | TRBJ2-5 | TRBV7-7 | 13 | TGTGCCAGCAGCTTAGTGGGGCAAGAGACCCAGTACTTC | CASSLVGQETQYF
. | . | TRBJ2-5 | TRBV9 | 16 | TGTGCCAGCAGCTCGTCAGGAGCTTCCCTTGTAGAGACCCAGTACTTC | CASSSSGASLVETQYF
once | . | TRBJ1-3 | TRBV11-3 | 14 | TGTGCCAGCAGCCCAGGTTTCTCTGGAAACACCATATATTTT | CASSPGFSGNTIYF
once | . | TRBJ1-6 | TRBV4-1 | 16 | TGCGCCAGCAGCCAAGATCACAGACAGAATAATTCACCCCTCCACTTT | CASSQDHRQNNSPLHF
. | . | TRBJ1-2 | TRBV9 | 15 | TGTGCCAGCAGCCCCCGGGTCCTCCGGGGCTATGGCTACACCTTC | CASSPRVLRGYGYTF
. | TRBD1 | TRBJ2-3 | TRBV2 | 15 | TGTGCCAGCAGATTGGGACAGGCGAGCACAGATACGCAGTATTTT | CASRLGQASTDTQYF
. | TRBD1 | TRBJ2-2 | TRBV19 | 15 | TGTGCCAGTAGTACAACAGGGGGACGCACCGGGGAGCTGTTTTTT | CASSTTGGRTGELFF
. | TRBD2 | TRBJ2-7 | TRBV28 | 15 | TGTGCCAGCAGTTCCTCGGGACTAGCGGGGGGAGAGCAGTACTTC | CASSSSGLAGGEQYF
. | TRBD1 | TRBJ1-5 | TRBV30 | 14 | TGTGCCTGGAGTAGCACAGGGGGCAATCAGCCCCAGCATTTT | CAWSSTGGNQPQHF
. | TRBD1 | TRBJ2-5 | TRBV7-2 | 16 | TGTGCCAGCAGCTTAGCCTCACAGGGGGTGGGGGAGACCCAGTACTTC | CASSLASQGVGETQYF
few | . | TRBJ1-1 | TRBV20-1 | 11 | TGCAGTGCTAGAGACAACACTGAAGCTTTCTTT | CSARDNTEAFF
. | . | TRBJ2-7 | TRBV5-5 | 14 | TGTGCCAGCAGCTTGAACTGGAACTCCTACGAGCAGTACTTC | CASSLNWNSYEQYF
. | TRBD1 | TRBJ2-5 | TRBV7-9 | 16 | TGTGCCAGCAGCACCCGGACAGGGTCGGTTGTGGAGACCCAGTACTTC | CASSTRTGSVVETQYF
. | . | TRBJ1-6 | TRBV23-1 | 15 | TGCGCCAGCAGTCAATTCCGGGTGAATAATTCACCCCTCCACTTT | CASSQFRVNNSPLHF
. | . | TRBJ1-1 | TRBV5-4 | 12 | TGTGCCAGCAGCTTGGACTCTCTCCGAGCTTTCTTT | CASSLDSLRAFF
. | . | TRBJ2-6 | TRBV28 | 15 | TGTGCCAGCAGTGCGACCCGCGCGGGGGCCAACGTCCTGACTTTC | CASSATRAGANVLTF
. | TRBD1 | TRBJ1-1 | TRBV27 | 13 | TGTGCCAGCAGTTCGACAGGGGCATCTGAAGCTTTCTTT | CASSSTGASEAFF
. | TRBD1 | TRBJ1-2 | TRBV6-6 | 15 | TGTGCCAGCAGAGCAAGACAGGGCCCTAACTATGGCTACACCTTC | CASRARQGPNYGYTF
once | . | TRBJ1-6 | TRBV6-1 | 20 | TGTGCCAGCAGTGTACCGGACAGTGTGGCCCTGAGCTCCTATAATTCACCCCTCCACTTT | CASSVPDSVALSSYNSPLHF
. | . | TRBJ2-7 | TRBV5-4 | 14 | TGTGCCAGCAGCTTGGACACATTGAGGTCCGAGCAGTACTTC | CASSLDTLRSEQYF
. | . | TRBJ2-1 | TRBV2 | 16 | TGTGCCAGCAGTGAACTATCGGCGAGAGTTTACAATGAGCAGTTCTTC | CASSELSARVYNEQFF
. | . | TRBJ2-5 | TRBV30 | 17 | TGTGCCTGGACAACATCGTATGGACAGAGTACTCAAGAGACCCAGTACTTC | CAWTTSYGQSTQETQYF
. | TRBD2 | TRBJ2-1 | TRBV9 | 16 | TGTGCCAGCAGCCCCAACCTAGCGGGGGCCTACAATGAGCAGTTCTTC | CASSPNLAGAYNEQFF
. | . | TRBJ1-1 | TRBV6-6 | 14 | TGTGCCAGCAGCCCCGGGACGGAGAACACTGAAGCTTTCTTT | CASSPGTENTEAFF
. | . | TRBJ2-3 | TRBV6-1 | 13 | TGTGCCAGCAGTGAAGCGGGCGCAGATACGCAGTATTTT | CASSEAGADTQYF
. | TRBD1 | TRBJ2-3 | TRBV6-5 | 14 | TGTGCCAGCAGTCGGGTACAGGGGGCTGATACGCAGTATTTT | CASSRVQGADTQYF
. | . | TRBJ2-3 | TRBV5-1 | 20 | TGCGCCAGCAGCGACAGGGGTAGCGGGGCGGCCGGGATTAGCACAGATACGCAGTATTTT | CASSDRGSGAAGISTDTQYF
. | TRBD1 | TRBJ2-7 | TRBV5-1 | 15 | TGCGCCAGCAGCTGGGACAGACAGGGTTGGTACGAGCAGTACTTC | CASSWDRQGWYEQYF
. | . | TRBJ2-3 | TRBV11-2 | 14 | TGTGCCAGCAGCTTAGAAGGACAGACAGATACGCAGTATTTT | CASSLEGQTDTQYF
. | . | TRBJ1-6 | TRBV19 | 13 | TGTGCCAGTAGGAGGGAGGGGAATTCACCCCTCCACTTT | CASRREGNSPLHF